The clone carrying this T cell receptor (beta chain) was counted only a few times. As yet, its antigen is unknown. Here the gene names and germline are mouse. The read finishes 4 residues shy of the CDR3 end, and the germline J gene is used to complete it. Trimming took 3 bases from V and 1 from J, leaving 7 bases between them. The CDR3 loop spans 13 amino acids. From germline, CDR1 is FNHDT and CDR2 SITEND (reference sequence). Reverse transcribed after extraction, RNA yielded cDNA as the sequencing template. The protocol was immunoSEQ multiplex PCR, while the TCRdb copy is restricted to in-frame clones and leaves out a portion. This repertoire lists around 300,000 clones without singletons; roughly 1.2% sits in the top ten. This sample was included in a study of CD8+ T cells in alopecia areata. Sorting relied on CD4, CD8alpha, NKG2D, NKG2ACE and other markers applied to pooled cutaneous lymph node cells.

Study results and caveats: In lesional scalp, particularly from alopecia totalis/universalis, clonality was higher than in normal scalp.

The V gene is TRBV19, the J gene TRBJ1-2; D call uncertain. This TCR was sampled from a C3H/HeJ mouse with alopecia areata. Strain haplotype (MHC): H2-k. What was sequenced was CD4+ T cells sorted from a lymph node. CDR3 DNA (partial): TGTGCCAGCAGTACATGGGTAAACTCC. Translating gives CASSTWVNS. In full, the CDR3 is CASSTWVNSDYTF.